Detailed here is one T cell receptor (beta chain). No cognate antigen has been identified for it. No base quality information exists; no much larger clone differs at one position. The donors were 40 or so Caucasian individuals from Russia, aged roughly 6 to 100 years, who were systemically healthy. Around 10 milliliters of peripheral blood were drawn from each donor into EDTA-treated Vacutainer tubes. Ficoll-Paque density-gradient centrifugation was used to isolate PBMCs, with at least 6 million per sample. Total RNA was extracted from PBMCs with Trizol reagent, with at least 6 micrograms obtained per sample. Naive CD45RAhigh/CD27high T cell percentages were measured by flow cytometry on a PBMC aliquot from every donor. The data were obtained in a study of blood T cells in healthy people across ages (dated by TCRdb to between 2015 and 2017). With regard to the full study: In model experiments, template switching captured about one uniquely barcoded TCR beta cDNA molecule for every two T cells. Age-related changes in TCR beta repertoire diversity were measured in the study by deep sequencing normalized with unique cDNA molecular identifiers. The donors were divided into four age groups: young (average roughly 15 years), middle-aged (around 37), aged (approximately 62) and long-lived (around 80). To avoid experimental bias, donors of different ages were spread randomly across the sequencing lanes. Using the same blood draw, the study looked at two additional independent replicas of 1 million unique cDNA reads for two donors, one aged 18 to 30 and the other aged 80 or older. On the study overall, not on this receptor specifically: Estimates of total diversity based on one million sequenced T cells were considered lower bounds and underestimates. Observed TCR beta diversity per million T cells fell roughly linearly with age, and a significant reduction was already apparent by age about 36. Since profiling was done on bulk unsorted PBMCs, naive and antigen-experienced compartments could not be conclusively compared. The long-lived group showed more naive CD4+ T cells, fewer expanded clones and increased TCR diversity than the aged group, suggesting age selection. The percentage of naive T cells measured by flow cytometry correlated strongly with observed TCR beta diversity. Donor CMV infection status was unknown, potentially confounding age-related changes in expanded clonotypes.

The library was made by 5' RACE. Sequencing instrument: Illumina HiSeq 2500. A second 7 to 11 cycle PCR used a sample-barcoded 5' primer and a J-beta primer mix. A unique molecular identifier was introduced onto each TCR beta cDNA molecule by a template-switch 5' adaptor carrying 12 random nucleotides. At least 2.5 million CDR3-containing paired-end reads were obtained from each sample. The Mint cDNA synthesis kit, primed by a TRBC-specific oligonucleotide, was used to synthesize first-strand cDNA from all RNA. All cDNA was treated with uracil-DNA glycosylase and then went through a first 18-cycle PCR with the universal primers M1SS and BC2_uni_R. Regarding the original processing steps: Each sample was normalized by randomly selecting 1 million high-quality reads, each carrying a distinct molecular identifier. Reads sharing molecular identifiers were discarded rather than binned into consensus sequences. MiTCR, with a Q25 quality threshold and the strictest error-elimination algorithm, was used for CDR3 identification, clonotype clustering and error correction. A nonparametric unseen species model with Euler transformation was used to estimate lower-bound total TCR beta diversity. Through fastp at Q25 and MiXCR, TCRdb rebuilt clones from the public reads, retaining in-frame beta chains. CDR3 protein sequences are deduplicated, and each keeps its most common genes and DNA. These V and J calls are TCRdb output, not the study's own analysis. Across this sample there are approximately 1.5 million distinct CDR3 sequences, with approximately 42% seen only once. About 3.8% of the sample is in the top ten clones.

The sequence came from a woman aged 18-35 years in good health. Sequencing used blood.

The CDR3 region reads CASSLGIGNSPLHF. The bases are TGTGCCAGCAGCTTAGGCATAGGGAATTCACCCCTCCACTTT. This chain joins TRBV11-2 to TRBJ1-6, with the D gene not clear enough to name. Taken from the germline V gene, the CDR1 and CDR2 loops are SGHAT and FQNNGV. V and J are truncated by 1 base and 7 bases respectively, leaving an intervening sequence of 8 bases. Including the terminal cysteine and phenylalanine, the CDR3 comprises 14 residues. Only CDR3 DNA remains: 42 bases, in frame from the first base.